A selection of T cell receptor beta chains follows, all from one sample in a study of T cell responses to AZD1222 COVID-19 vaccine. Method: immunoSEQ multiplex PCR; TCRdb's copy keeps in-frame clones and lacks some. The sample records over 150,000 clones, 85% to 90% being singletons. The sequences come from peripheral blood, collected on day 0 of AZD1222 vaccination. These receptors were collected from an adult in good health. CDR3s include the opening cysteine and the closing phenylalanine or tryptophan. The order of the fields is D gene, V gene, CDR3 protein. D genes are given only for firm matches.

D: NA
V: TRBV6-2/TRBV6-3
CDR3: CASSSWSNEQFF

D: NA
V: TRBV27
CDR3: CASSKGGTEAFF

D: NA
V: TRBV6-5
CDR3: CASGLGRGADNEQFF

D: TRBD1
V: TRBV7-2
CDR3: CASSFRGFSGNTIYF

D: NA
V: TRBV28
CDR3: CASSSGGVPNTEAFF

D: NA
V: TRBV19
CDR3: CASRVLNSNQPQHF

D: NA
V: TRBV11-1
CDR3: CASSLAVAPRGNTQYF

D: NA
V: TRBV12-5
CDR3: CASGQGLGPQHF

D: TRBD1
V: TRBV24-1
CDR3: CATSDGPGQGARGYTF

D: NA
V: TRBV23-1
CDR3: CASSQLGTVGNEAFF

D: TRBD1
V: TRBV28
CDR3: CASSPAGGETQYF

D: NA
V: TRBV19
CDR3: CASKEGFGSPLHF

D: NA
V: TRBV28
CDR3: CASSQGPNPYEQYF

D: TRBD1
V: TRBV7-8
CDR3: CASSHRDRADNQPQHF

D: TRBD2
V: TRBV29-1
CDR3: CSVTGSGRNEQFF

D: NA
V: TRBV30
CDR3: CAYSSGAFDQPQHF